A single sample is the source of the 28 T cell receptor beta chains below, sequenced in a study of blood T cell repertoires in COVID-19. Assay used: immunoSEQ multiplex PCR; TCRdb lists only in-frame clones, some missing. This sample has over 150,000 clones, with about 80% found just once. Sequenced sample: peripheral blood. These receptor sequences come from a man aged 70-80 years with active or convalescent COVID-19.

The chain has TRBV19 and TRBJ2-1, with TRBD2 as a possible D gene (5 bases). The V end was cut by 0 bases, the J end by 10 bases, with 10 bases between. The CDR3 is 13 residues long. From germline, CDR1 is LNHDA and CDR2 SQIVND (reference sequence). The DNA of the CDR3 is TGTGCCAGTAGTATAGAGAGGGTAGCGGAGCAGTTCTTC. Amino acid sequence: CASSIERVAEQFF.

The chain couples TRBV11-3 to TRBJ2-3, with TRBD1 matching over 8 bases. After removal of 1 base from V and 0 bases from J, the junction contained 3 bases not matched to a gene. Looked up from germline, CDR1 is SGHNT and CDR2 is YENEEA. This CDR3 is built from 16 residues. CDR3 in DNA: TGTGCCAGCAGCTTAGGAAGACAGGGGAGCACAGATACGCAGTATTTT. This codes for CASSLGRQGSTDTQYF.

The chain combines TRBV10-1 with TRBJ2-5, with 11 bases identical to TRBD1. Trimming removed 5 bases from V and 4 bases from J; junction bases left unmatched: 3. This CDR3 has 14 residues. Germline CDR1 reads WNHNN; CDR2 reads SYGVQD (reference sequence). The CDR3 spells CASSRGTGGETQYF. Written as DNA, the CDR3 is TGCGCCAGCAGTCGTGGGACAGGGGGAGAGACCCAGTACTTC.

CDR3 in amino acids: CASSLALNEQFF. The CDR3 DNA reads TGCGCCAGCAGCTTGGCCTTAAATGAGCAGTTCTTC. V gene TRBV5-1 combines with J gene TRBJ2-1; D call uncertain. Germline assignment: CDR1 SGHRS and CDR2 YFSETQ. The V end lost 0 bases, the J end lost 7 bases, and 5 bases lay between the germline ends. The CDR3 spans 12 residues.

The CDR3 here is CASGTGGHEQYF. In nucleotides, the CDR3 is TGTGCCAGCGGCACAGGGGGACACGAGCAGTACTTC. The J gene is TRBJ2-7, the V gene TRBV28; TRBD1 agrees at 8 bases. Germline assignment: CDR1 MDHEN and CDR2 SYDVKM. The CDR3 is made up of 12 amino acids. V gave up 8 bases and J gave up 5 bases; unmatched junction bases: 5. Supplemented by reference TRBV28 and TRBJ2-7, the full variable domain reads DVKVTQSSRYLVKRTGEKVFLECVQDMDHENMFWYRQDPGLGLRLIYFSYDVKMKEKGDIPEGYSVSREKKERFSLILESASTNQTSMYLCASGTGGHEQYFGPGTRLTVT.

This clone was seen once. V gene TRBV12-3 or TRBV12-4 combines with J gene TRBJ1-1; no clear D. Trimming removed 6 bases at V and 8 bases at J, with 10 bases between. The CDR3 has 11 residues. In DNA form, the CDR3 reads TGTGCCAGCAGCCAAGGCAGGGAAGCTTTCTTT. Its translation is CASSQGREAFF.

The chain has TRBV28 and TRBJ2-7, with 14 bases that match TRBD2. The V gene end was trimmed by 6 bases and the J gene end by 4 bases; junction bases not matched to a gene: 2. The CDR3 totals 14 residues. Looked up from germline, CDR1 is MDHEN and CDR2 is SYDVKM. CDR3 nucleotides: TGTGCCAGCAGCGGGACTAGCGGGAGATACGAGCAGTACTTC. It yields the protein CASSGTSGRYEQYF.

The CDR3 protein is CATGTAGANVLTF. In DNA form, the CDR3 reads TGTGCCACCGGGACAGCTGGGGCCAACGTCCTGACTTTC. V and J are TRBV2 and TRBJ2-6; 7 nucleotides match TRBD1. This CDR3 has 13 residues. Germline trimming cut 10 bases from V and 2 bases from J; bases unmatched to any gene: 2. The germline CDR1 and CDR2 sequences are SNHLY and FYNNEI.

The chain has TRBV18 and TRBJ2-7, with 11 positions matching TRBD1. Looked up from germline, CDR1 is KGHSH and CDR2 is LQKENI. The J segment lost 5 bases and the V segment lost 4 bases, leaving 10 bases of the junction unmatched. This CDR3 is 16 amino acids long. The CDR3 DNA follows: TGTGCCAGCTCACTAAACAGCTGGACAGGGGGCAACGAGCAGTACTTC. As protein: CASSLNSWTGGNEQYF.

The chain employs TRBV25-1 and TRBJ2-3, with 8 bases fitting TRBD2. This CDR3 spans 15 amino acids. Germline lookup yields CDR1 MGHDK and CDR2 SYGVNS. V lost 4 bases, J lost 0 bases, and 3 bases stayed unmatched. CDR3 bases: TGTGCCAGCAGTGTCCCTAGCGGGAGCACAGATACGCAGTATTTT. Translating gives CASSVPSGSTDTQYF.

This sequence joins TRBV18 and TRBJ2-5; 7 bases match TRBD1. V lost 3 bases, J lost 2 bases, and 3 bases stayed unmatched. The CDR3 contains 14 residues. Looked up from germline, CDR1 is KGHSH and CDR2 is LQKENI. CDR3 protein: CASSPGQRQETQYF. In DNA form, the CDR3 reads TGTGCCAGCTCACCGGGACAGCGACAAGAGACCCAGTACTTC.

DNA of the CDR3: TGTGCCAGCAGCTTGGTCAGGGCTACCGCCAGGGGCTACACCTTC. Translation: CASSLVRATARGYTF. The genes are TRBV5-5 and TRBJ1-2; tentative D call: TRBD1 (5 bases). There are 15 residues in the CDR3. Germline V CDR1 and CDR2: SGHKS, YYEKEE (reference sequence). Trimming shortened V by 0 bases and J by 8 bases, and 17 bases separated the two germline ends. Full variable domain (outside the CDR3, taken from reference TRBV5-5 and TRBJ1-2): DAGVTQSPTHLIKTRGQQVTLRCSPISGHKSVSWYQQVLGQGPQFIFQYYEKEERGRGNFPDRFSARQFPNYSSELNVNALLLGDSALYLCASSLVRATARGYTFGSGTRLTVV.

The chain couples TRBV27 to TRBJ1-1; 7 bases line up with TRBD1. After removal of 5 bases from V and 4 bases from J, the junction contained 7 bases not matched to a gene. Germline-derived CDR1 and CDR2 are MNHEY and SMNVEV (reference sequence). The CDR3 covers 14 residues. CDR3 bases: TGTGCCAGCAGTACGCGAACAGGGGCCACTGAAGCTTTCTTT. Amino acids: CASSTRTGATEAFF.

This chain links TRBV9 with TRBJ2-7; D possibly corresponds to TRBD1 (6 bases). V lost 4 bases and J lost 7, with 9 bases in between. Germline CDR1 reads SGDLS; CDR2 reads YYNGEE. CDR3 size: 11 residues. DNA for the CDR3: TGTGCCAGCAGCCAGGACAGTGAGCAGTACTTC. It codes for CASSQDSEQYF.

In this sample, this clone turned up once. The J gene is TRBJ1-1, the V gene TRBV25-1; tentatively, D is TRBD1 (5 bases). The V end was cut by 1 base, the J end by 4 bases, with 13 bases between. The CDR3 extends over 15 amino acids. Germline V CDR1 and CDR2: MGHDK, SYGVNS. Here the CDR3 DNA reads TGTGCCAGCAGTGAATCTTGGGGGGGGACCACTGAAGCTTTCTTT. Translating gives CASSESWGGTTEAFF. Filled out from reference TRBV25-1 and TRBJ1-1, the complete variable domain reads EADIYQTPRYLVIGTGKKITLECSQTMGHDKMYWYQQDPGMELHLIHYSYGVNSTEKGDLSSESTVSRIRTEHFPLTLESARPSHTSQYLCASSESWGGTTEAFFGQGTRLTVV.

The CDR3 is CASGLAGEGTGELFF. CDR3 nucleotides: TGTGCCAGCGGGCTAGCGGGAGAAGGGACCGGGGAGCTGTTTTTT. This chain uses TRBV28 with TRBJ2-2, with 10 bases lining up with TRBD2. Germline CDR1 is MDHEN and CDR2 is SYDVKM. V lost 8 bases, J lost 5 bases, and 8 bases stayed unmatched. CDR3 length: 15 amino acids.

The J gene is TRBJ2-1, the V gene TRBV18; a possible D gene is TRBD2 (6 bases). This CDR3 comprises 17 residues. Germline-derived CDR1 and CDR2 are KGHSH and LQKENI. V lost 3 bases, J lost 0 bases, and 15 bases lay in between. The CDR3, as DNA: TGTGCCAGCTCACCCCAGCGGGCGGGCCTCTCCTACAATGAGCAGTTCTTC. Protein sequence: CASSPQRAGLSYNEQFF.

The table lists this clone with a count of one. This chain joins TRBV10-3 and TRBJ2-3; 10 bases are a match to TRBD1. This CDR3 has 13 amino acids. V shed 8 bases and J 3 bases; nucleotides not matched to a gene: 2. The germline gives CDR1 ENHRY, CDR2 SYGVKD. The CDR3 DNA reads TGTGCCATCTCGGACAGGGGGACAGATACGCAGTATTTT. Its translation: CAISDRGTDTQYF.

As for this clone: This CDR3 is also generated by other DNA sequences in the sample. This chain joins TRBV7-2 and TRBJ1-2; perhaps TRBD1 as D (5 bases). Trimming left V 1 base short and J 4 bases short, with 7 bases between. This CDR3 is built from 13 residues. CDR1 and CDR2 from the germline V gene are SGHTA and FQGNSA. The CDR3 sequence: CASSLGQGYGYTF. As DNA, the CDR3 is TGTGCCAGCAGCTTAGGCCAGGGCTATGGCTACACCTTC.

The chain recombines TRBV6-6 with TRBJ1-1; D is uncertain. V was cut by 4 bases and J by 6 bases, with 9 bases left in between. This CDR3 is built from 12 residues. Germline V lookup: CDR1 MNHNY, CDR2 SVGAGI (reference sequence). CDR3 DNA: TGTGCCAGCAGTTTCGGGGATGCTGAAGCTTTCTTT. It codes for CASSFGDAEAFF.

This chain links TRBV10-1 with TRBJ2-5; tentatively, D is TRBD2 (6 bases). Per germline, CDR1 WNHNN and CDR2 SYGVQD (reference sequence). Trimming took off 2 bases at V and 4 bases at J, with 20 bases between the two ends. The CDR3 length is 17 residues. The CDR3 loop reads CASSEGSRVRGRETQYF. The CDR3 nucleotides are TGCGCCAGCAGTGAGGGCTCGCGGGTGCGGGGTCGAGAGACCCAGTACTTC.

This clone showed up just once. The chain links TRBV6-6 to TRBJ2-2; 10 positions agree with TRBD1. The CDR3 consists of 21 residues. After removal of 6 bases from V and 4 bases from J, the junction contained 23 bases not matched to a gene. Germline CDR1 and CDR2: MNHNY and SVGAGI (reference sequence). The CDR3 region is CASSRGLRTGGSGVGTGELFF. The CDR3 DNA is TGTGCCAGCAGCCGAGGGTTGAGGACAGGGGGAAGTGGGGTCGGCACCGGGGAGCTGTTTTTT.

V usage is TRBV18 and J usage is TRBJ1-6; TRBD1 is a possible D gene (6 bases). With 6 bases removed from V and 7 bases from J, the gap between germline ends came to 10 bases. Germline assignment: CDR1 KGHSH and CDR2 LQKENI. The CDR3 sequence is 13 residues long. The CDR3 here is CASSRDRNSPLHF. The CDR3 DNA reads TGTGCCAGCTCCCGAGACAGGAATTCACCCCTCCACTTT.

This clone appeared a few times. The chain recombines TRBV18 with TRBJ1-5; D might be TRBD1 (5 bases). Germline CDR1 is KGHSH and CDR2 is LQKENI. The CDR3 loop spans 16 amino acids. V lost 2 bases, J lost 0 bases, and 11 bases lay in between. The DNA for the CDR3 is TGTGCCAGCTCACCAGAAGGGGCAGATAGCAATCAGCCCCAGCATTTT. Protein sequence: CASSPEGADSNQPQHF. The full variable domain, its missing parts supplied by reference TRBV18 and TRBJ1-5, is NAGVMQNPRHLVRRRGQEARLRCSPMKGHSHVYWYRQLPEEGLKFMVYLQKENIIDESGMPKERFSAEFPKEGPSILRIQQVVRGDSAAYFCASSPEGADSNQPQHFGDGTRLSIL.

This clone was observed a single time. The genes are TRBV11-3 and TRBJ2-3, with D perhaps TRBD1 (6 bases). V was clipped by 1 base and J by 0 bases, with 14 bases between them. The CDR3 covers 17 residues. CDR1 and CDR2 from the germline V gene are SGHNT and YENEEA. CDR3 protein: CASSLGTDLFSTDTQYF. The CDR3 DNA reads as TGTGCCAGCAGCTTAGGGACAGACCTCTTCAGCACAGATACGCAGTATTTT.

The chain uses TRBV7-6 and TRBJ2-4; the match to TRBD1 covers 10 bases. The J segment lost 2 bases and the V segment lost 1 base, leaving 2 bases of the junction unmatched. This CDR3 is built from 16 residues. Germline CDR1 reads SGHVS; CDR2 reads FNYEAQ. CDR3 sequence (DNA): TGTGCCAGCAGCTTAGGGACAGGGGGGACCAAAAACATTCAGTACTTC. Encoded protein: CASSLGTGGTKNIQYF.

This chain connects TRBV2 to TRBJ2-1, with D perhaps TRBD2 (5 bases). Germline loops: CDR1 SNHLY, CDR2 FYNNEI. V was cut by 6 bases and J by 3 bases, with 15 bases left in between. CDR3 length: 15 residues. CDR3 region: CASSDDMGVYNEQFF. DNA for the CDR3: TGTGCCAGCAGCGATGACATGGGAGTCTACAATGAGCAGTTCTTC. Full variable domain (missing parts from reference TRBV2 and TRBJ2-1): EPEVTQTPSHQVTQMGQEVILRCVPISNHLYFYWYRQILGQKVEFLVSFYNNEISEKSEIFDDQFSVERPDGSNFTLKIRSTKLEDSAMYFCASSDDMGVYNEQFFGPGTRLTVL.

The gene calls are TRBV5-4 and TRBJ1-3; D is undetermined. The CDR3 contains 16 residues. The V end was cut by 4 bases, the J end by 0 bases, with 14 bases between. Germline assignment: CDR1 SGHNT and CDR2 YYREEE (reference sequence). CDR3 residues: CASSLESPNSGNTIYF. In DNA, the CDR3 is TGTGCCAGCAGCCTAGAAAGCCCGAACTCTGGAAACACCATATATTTT.